Each of the 4 T cell receptor beta chains below was sequenced from the same sample in a study of blood T cell repertoires in COVID-19. TCRdb's copy holds only in-frame clones and misses some; the assay was immunoSEQ multiplex PCR. The data show about 10,000 clones, with roughly 87% seen just once and approximately 5.5% held by the top ten. The specimen was peripheral blood. The receptors were gathered from a human donor in a cohort sampled during active COVID-19.

This clone was recorded once. The rearrangement joins TRBV4-1 to TRBJ2-5, with D possibly matching TRBD2 (6 bases). Per germline, CDR1 MGHRA and CDR2 YSYEKL. The CDR3 has 14 residues. Between the trimmed V and J ends, which lost 1 base and 2 bases, there was a span of 8 bases. The CDR3 loop is CASSQVGGQETQYF. DNA of the CDR3: TGCGCCAGCAGCCAAGTGGGAGGACAAGAGACCCAGTACTTC.

The chain has TRBV7-9 and TRBJ1-2; D call uncertain. This CDR3 has 12 residues. Trimming removed 6 bases from V and 8 bases from J, with 13 bases in between. CDR1 is SEHNR and CDR2 is FQNEAQ in the germline V gene (reference sequence). The CDR3 here is CASSHSPGGYTF. The CDR3 nucleotides are TGTGCCAGCAGTCACTCCCCCGGGGGCTACACCTTC.

J is TRBJ1-4 and V is TRBV2, with D possibly being TRBD1 (6 bases). Trimming removed 4 bases from V and 2 bases from J, with 11 bases in between. The CDR3 extends over 15 amino acids. CDR1 SNHLY and CDR2 FYNNEI come from the germline V gene. DNA for the CDR3: TGTGCCAGCAGTGCCCAGGGGTCCACTAATGAAAAACTGTTTTTT. The encoded protein is CASSAQGSTNEKLFF. Supplemented by reference TRBV2 and TRBJ1-4, the full variable domain reads EPEVTQTPSHQVTQMGQEVILRCVPISNHLYFYWYRQILGQKVEFLVSFYNNEISEKSEIFDDQFSVERPDGSNFTLKIRSTKLEDSAMYFCASSAQGSTNEKLFFGSGTQLSVL.

CDR3 amino acids: CASSKSTGGFTDTQYF. In DNA form, the CDR3 reads TGTGCCAGCAGCAAATCGACAGGGGGCTTCACAGATACGCAGTATTTT. The chain links TRBV7-9 to TRBJ2-3; TRBD1 matches at 10 bases. The CDR3 length is 16 residues. Losses at the gene ends were 5 bases for V and 2 bases for J; bases not matched to a gene: 7. The germline gives CDR1 SEHNR, CDR2 FQNEAQ (reference sequence).